This T cell receptor (beta chain) emerged from a study of cytomegalovirus exposure and HLA in healthy donors. The study ran its PCR with 60 Vbeta and 13 Jbeta primers. The repertoire was sequenced with immunoSEQ multiplex PCR; TCRdb's copy has only in-frame clones and lacks some. The sample yields 180,000 or so clones, roughly 79% seen once. There are a few counts of this clone. What was sequenced was PBMCs. The receptor comes from a woman under 40 in good health and CMV-seropositive.

CDR3 DNA: TGTGCCAGCAGCTTGGACAGGGATTTCGTCGGCTACACCTTC. Protein sequence: CASSLDRDFVGYTF. This chain connects TRBV5-6 to TRBJ1-2; the D gene is possibly TRBD1 (6 bases). V was shortened by 0 bases and J by 8 bases, with 14 bases between the two germline ends. CDR1 is SGHDT and CDR2 is YYEEEE in the germline V gene. The length of the CDR3 is 14 residues.